This T cell receptor (beta chain) is drawn from a study of lymphopenia after photon versus proton radiotherapy. Points from the study as a whole: Post-nadir diversity loss with photons came from oligoclonal expansion, particularly CD8+ Temra cells.

On this clone: Its antigen remains unidentified.

Measured with immunoSEQ multiplex PCR; TCRdb has only the in-frame clones, and not every one. The table lists about 68,000 clones, approximately 90% of them singletons, with approximately 2.9% in the top ten. CDR3 length: 14 amino acids. CDR1 is MDHEN, CDR2 SYDVKM, per germline. V was pared by 3 bases and J by 5 bases, with 5 bases of the junction left unmatched. This chain connects TRBV28 to TRBJ1-1, with TRBD1 matching 8 bases. The source of this sequence is a woman between 65 and 79 years old with pancreatic cancer. The sample was peripheral blood, taken from a patient treated with photon-based radiotherapy. CDR3 residues: CASSLPQGGTEAFF. CDR3 DNA sequence: TGTGCCAGCAGTTTGCCACAGGGGGGAACTGAAGCTTTCTTT. Variable domain in full (rest from reference TRBV28 and TRBJ1-1): DVKVTQSSRYLVKRTGEKVFLECVQDMDHENMFWYRQDPGLGLRLIYFSYDVKMKEKGDIPEGYSVSREKKERFSLILESASTNQTSMYLCASSLPQGGTEAFFGQGTRLTVV.